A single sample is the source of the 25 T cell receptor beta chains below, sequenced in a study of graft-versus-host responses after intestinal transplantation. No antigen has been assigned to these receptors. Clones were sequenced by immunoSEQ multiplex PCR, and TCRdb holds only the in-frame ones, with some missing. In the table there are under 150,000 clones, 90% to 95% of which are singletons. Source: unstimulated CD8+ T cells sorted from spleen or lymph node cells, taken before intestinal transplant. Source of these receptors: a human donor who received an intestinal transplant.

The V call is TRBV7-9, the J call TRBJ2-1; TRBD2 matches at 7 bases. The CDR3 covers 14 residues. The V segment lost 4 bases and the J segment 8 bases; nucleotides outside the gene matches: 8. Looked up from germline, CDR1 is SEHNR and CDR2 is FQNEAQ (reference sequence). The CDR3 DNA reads TGTGCCAGCAGCTCCCCACTAGCGACCCATGAGCAGTTCTTC. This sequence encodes CASSSPLATHEQFF.

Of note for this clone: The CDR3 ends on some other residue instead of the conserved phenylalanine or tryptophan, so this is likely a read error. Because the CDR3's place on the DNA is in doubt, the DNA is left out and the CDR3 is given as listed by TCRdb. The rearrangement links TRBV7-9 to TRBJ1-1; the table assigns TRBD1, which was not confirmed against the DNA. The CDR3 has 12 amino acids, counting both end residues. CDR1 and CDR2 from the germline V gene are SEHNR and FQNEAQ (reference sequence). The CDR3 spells CASSLAMLMGRY.

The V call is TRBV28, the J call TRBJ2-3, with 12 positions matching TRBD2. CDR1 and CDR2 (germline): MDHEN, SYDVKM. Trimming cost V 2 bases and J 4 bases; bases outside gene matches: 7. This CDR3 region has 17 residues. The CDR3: CASSLLTGLAGPDTQYF. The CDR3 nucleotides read TGTGCCAGCAGTTTACTGACAGGACTAGCGGGACCAGATACGCAGTATTTT.

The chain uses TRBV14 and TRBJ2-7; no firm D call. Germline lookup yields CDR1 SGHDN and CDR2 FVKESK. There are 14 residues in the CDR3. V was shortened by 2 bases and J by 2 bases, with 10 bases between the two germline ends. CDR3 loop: CASSQSERPYEQYF. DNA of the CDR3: TGTGCCAGCAGCCAATCCGAAAGGCCCTACGAGCAGTACTTC.

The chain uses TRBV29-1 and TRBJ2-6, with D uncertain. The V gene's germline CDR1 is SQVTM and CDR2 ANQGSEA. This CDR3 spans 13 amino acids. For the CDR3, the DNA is TGCACCGTCCAGTACTCTGGGGCCAACGTCCTGACTTTC. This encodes CTVQYSGANVLTF. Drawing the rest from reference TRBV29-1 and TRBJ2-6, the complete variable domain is SAVISQKPSRDICQRGTSLTIQCQVDSQVTMMFWYRQQPGQSLTLIATANQGSEATYESGFVIDKFPISRPNLTFSTLTVSNMSPEDSSIYLCTVQYSGANVLTFGAGSRLTVL.

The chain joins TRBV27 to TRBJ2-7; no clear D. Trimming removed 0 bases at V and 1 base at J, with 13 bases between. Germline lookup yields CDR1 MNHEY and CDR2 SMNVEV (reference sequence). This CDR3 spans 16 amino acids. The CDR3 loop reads CASSLSNPGRSYEQYF. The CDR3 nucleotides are TGTGCCAGCAGTTTATCGAATCCTGGCAGGTCCTACGAGCAGTACTTC.

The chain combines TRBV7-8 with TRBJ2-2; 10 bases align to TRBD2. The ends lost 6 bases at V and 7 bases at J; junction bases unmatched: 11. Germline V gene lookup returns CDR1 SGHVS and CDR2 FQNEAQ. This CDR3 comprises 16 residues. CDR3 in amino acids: CASSPGAGGPVGELFF. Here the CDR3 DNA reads TGTGCCAGCAGTCCAGGAGCGGGAGGGCCGGTCGGGGAGCTGTTTTTT.

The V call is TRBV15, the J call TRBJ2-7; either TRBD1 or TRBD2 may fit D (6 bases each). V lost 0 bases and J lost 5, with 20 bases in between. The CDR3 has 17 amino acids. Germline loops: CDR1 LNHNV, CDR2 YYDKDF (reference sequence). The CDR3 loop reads CATSREGGPRPKNEQYF. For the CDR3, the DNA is TGTGCCACCAGCAGAGAAGGGGGGCCGAGGCCTAAAAACGAGCAGTACTTC.

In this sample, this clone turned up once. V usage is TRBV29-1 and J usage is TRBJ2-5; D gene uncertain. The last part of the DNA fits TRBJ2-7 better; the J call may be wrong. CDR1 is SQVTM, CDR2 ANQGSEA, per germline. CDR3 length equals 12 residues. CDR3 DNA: TGCAGCGTTGAGCACGGTGCCTACGAGCAGTACTTC. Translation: CSVEHGAYEQYF.

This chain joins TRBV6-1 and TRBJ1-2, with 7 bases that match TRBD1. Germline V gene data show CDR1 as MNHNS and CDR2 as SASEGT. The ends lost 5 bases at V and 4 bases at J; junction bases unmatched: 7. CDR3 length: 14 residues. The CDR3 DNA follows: TGTGCCAGCAGTTGGACAGGAGGATTCTATGGCTACACCTTC. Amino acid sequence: CASSWTGGFYGYTF.

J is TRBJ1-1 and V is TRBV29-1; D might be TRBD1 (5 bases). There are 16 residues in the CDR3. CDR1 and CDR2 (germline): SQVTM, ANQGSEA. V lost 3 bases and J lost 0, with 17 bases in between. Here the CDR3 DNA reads TGCAGCGTTGATCCACTGTGGGGGATATTGAACACTGAAGCTTTCTTT. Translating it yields CSVDPLWGILNTEAFF.

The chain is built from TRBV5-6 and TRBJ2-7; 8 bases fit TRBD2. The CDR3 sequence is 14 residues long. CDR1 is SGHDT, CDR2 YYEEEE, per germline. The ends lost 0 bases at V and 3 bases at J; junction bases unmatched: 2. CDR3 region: CASSLEAGDYEQYF. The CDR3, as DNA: TGTGCCAGCAGCTTGGAAGCGGGGGACTACGAGCAGTACTTC.

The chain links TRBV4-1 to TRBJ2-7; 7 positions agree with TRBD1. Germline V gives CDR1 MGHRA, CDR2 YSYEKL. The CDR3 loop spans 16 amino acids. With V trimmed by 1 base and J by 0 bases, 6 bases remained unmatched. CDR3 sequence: CASSQGRGQHSYEQYF. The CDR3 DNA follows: TGCGCCAGCAGCCAAGGACGGGGACAGCACTCCTACGAGCAGTACTTC.

The CDR3 is CASSKKGVAEAFF. In DNA, the CDR3 is TGTGCCAGCAGCAAAAAGGGTGTAGCTGAAGCTTTCTTT. The V and J genes are TRBV21-1 and TRBJ1-1. TRBV21-1 is tagged as a pseudogene. The CDR3 contains 13 residues.

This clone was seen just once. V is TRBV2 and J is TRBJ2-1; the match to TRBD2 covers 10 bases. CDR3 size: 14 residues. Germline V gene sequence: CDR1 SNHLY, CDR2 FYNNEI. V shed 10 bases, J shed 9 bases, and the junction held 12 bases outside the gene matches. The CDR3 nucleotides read TGTGCCACCCCGGCGGCTAGCGGGAGCGGTGAGCAGTTCTTC. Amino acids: CATPAASGSGEQFF.

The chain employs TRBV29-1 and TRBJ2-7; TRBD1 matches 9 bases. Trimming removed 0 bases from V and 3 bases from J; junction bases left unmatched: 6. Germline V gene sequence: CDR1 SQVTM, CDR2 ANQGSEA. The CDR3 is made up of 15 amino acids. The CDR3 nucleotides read TGCAGCGTTGAAGATCAGGGGACAGGGAACTACGAGCAGTACTTC. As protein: CSVEDQGTGNYEQYF.

The CDR3 bases are TGTGCCAGCAGCATAGGGCGGGGGTCAGCCTACGAGCAGTACTTC. It yields the protein CASSIGRGSAYEQYF. The gene calls are TRBV7-3 and TRBJ2-7, with TRBD2 matching over 7 bases. The V and J ends lost 5 bases and 2 bases, in that order; junction bases with no gene match: 9. The CDR3 totals 15 residues. Germline loops: CDR1 SGHTA, CDR2 FQGTGA.

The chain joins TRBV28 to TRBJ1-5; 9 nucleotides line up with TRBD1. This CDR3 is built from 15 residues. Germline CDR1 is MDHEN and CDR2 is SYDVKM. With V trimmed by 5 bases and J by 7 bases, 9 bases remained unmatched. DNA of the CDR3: TGTGCCAGCAGTCCGCCGGGACAGGGTATGCAGCCCCAGCATTTT. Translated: CASSPPGQGMQPQHF.

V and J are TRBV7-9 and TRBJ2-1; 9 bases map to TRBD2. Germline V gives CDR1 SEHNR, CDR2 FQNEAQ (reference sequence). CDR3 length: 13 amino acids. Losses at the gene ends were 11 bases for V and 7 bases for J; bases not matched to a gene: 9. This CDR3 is CALAAGGPNEQFF. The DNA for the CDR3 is TGTGCCCTTGCTGCGGGAGGGCCGAATGAGCAGTTCTTC.

The CDR3 region is CASSLNHPSPHEQYF. The CDR3, as DNA: TGTGCCAGCAGCTTGAACCACCCCTCCCCCCACGAGCAGTACTTC. V and J are TRBV11-3 and TRBJ2-7, with D hard to call. CDR3 size: 15 residues. The germline V and J ends were trimmed by 3 bases and 5 bases, with 17 bases remaining between them. CDR1 and CDR2 from the germline V gene are SGHNT and YENEEA.

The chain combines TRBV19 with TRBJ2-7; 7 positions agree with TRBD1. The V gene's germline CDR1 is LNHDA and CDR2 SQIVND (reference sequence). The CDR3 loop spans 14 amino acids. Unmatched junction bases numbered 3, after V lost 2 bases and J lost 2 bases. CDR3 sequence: CASSISQGAYEQYF. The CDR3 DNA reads TGTGCCAGTAGTATATCCCAGGGGGCCTACGAGCAGTACTTC.

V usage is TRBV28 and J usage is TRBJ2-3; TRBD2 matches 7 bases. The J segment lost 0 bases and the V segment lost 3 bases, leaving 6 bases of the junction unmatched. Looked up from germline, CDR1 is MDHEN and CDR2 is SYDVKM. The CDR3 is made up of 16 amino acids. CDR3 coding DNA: TGTGCCAGCAGTTTGGGACGTAGCGGGAGCACAGATACGCAGTATTTT. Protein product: CASSLGRSGSTDTQYF.

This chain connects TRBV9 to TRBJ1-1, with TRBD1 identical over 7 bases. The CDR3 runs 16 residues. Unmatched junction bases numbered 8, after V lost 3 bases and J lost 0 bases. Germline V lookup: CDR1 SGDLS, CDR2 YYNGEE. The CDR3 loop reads CASSAVPGQLNTEAFF. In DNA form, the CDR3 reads TGTGCCAGCAGCGCTGTCCCGGGACAGTTGAACACTGAAGCTTTCTTT.

CDR3 sequence (DNA): TGTGCCAGCAGCTTAGATGGTCCGGGAGGGCCCGGCAATGAGCAGTTCTTC. The encoded protein is CASSLDGPGGPGNEQFF. The chain links TRBV11-2 to TRBJ2-1, with 8 nucleotides matching TRBD2. In germline, CDR1 is SGHAT, CDR2 FQNNGV. This CDR3 has 17 residues. With 0 bases clipped from V and 6 bases from J, the junction kept 10 bases outside the gene matches.

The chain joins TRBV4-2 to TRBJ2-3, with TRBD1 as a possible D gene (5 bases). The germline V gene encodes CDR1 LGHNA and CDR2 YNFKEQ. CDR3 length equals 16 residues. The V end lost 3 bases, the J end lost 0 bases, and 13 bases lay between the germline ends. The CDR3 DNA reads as TGTGCCAGCAGCCATGAGACAGTAATAAGCACAGATACGCAGTATTTT. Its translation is CASSHETVISTDTQYF.